This T cell receptor (beta chain) was sequenced in a study of Ad26.COV2.S vaccination and SARS-CoV-2 variants. Study summary: Ad26.COV2.S, an intramuscular injection, was given once or twice 56 days apart. Regarding the study as a whole: People who got the vaccine had more spike-specific TCR breadth than people who got placebo. Substantial response breadth was reportedly seen for spike-specific CD8+ and CD4+ T cells after vaccination.

Profiled with immunoSEQ multiplex PCR; TCRdb holds only in-frame clones, not every one. Of under 250,000 clones in the sample, approximately 90% were seen once. Treatment specified: 15 to 20 received Ad26.COV2.S at low or high dose, single or two shots; about five received placebo; per-sample allocation not given. The samples date from day 63 after the first vaccine or placebo injection. Based in Boston, the donor was an adult of 18-55 years. Germline-derived CDR1 and CDR2 are SGHTA and FQGTGA. The V and J ends lost 5 bases and 0 bases, in that order; junction bases with no gene match: 0. The CDR3 spans 15 residues. Concerning this clone: Its antigen is still unknown. The same CDR3 arises from other DNA sequences in this sample as well.

This receptor was taken from a person aged 18-65 years who received the Ad26.COV2.S COVID-19 vaccine or a placebo. The sample here was peripheral blood, taken in a trial of Ad26.COV2.S vaccine versus placebo. The chain is built from TRBV7-3 and TRBJ2-3; 12 positions match TRBD2. Here the CDR3 reads CASSLAGGSTDTQYF. As DNA, the CDR3 is TGTGCCAGCAGCCTAGCGGGAGGGAGCACAGATACGCAGTATTTT.